This T cell receptor beta chain comes out of a study of Ad26.COV2.S vaccination and SARS-CoV-2 variants. General study points: Breadth measured for non-spike TCRs was similar across vaccine and placebo recipients.

Worth noting for this clone: Its antigen is still unknown.

Described treatment: roughly 20 received Ad26.COV2.S at low or high dose, single or two shots; several received placebo; per-sample allocation not given. Sampling was done on day 63 after the first vaccine or placebo injection. Sequencing was performed with immunoSEQ multiplex PCR; in TCRdb, only in-frame clones are kept and a portion is missing. The sample lists roughly 500,000 clones, roughly 89% occurring once. V lost 6 bases to trimming and J lost 7 bases, with 12 bases between them. Germline-derived CDR1 and CDR2 are MNHEY and SVGAGI. This CDR3 comprises 13 residues. The receptor comes from a person between 18 and 65 years old who received the Ad26.COV2.S COVID-19 vaccine or a placebo. Specimen: peripheral blood, collected in a trial of Ad26.COV2.S vaccine versus placebo. This chain connects TRBV6-5 to TRBJ1-4; tentative D call: TRBD1 (5 bases). This CDR3 reads CASRAGLLEKLFF. The CDR3 nucleotides read TGTGCCAGCAGGGCAGGGCTACTTGAAAAACTGTTTTTT.